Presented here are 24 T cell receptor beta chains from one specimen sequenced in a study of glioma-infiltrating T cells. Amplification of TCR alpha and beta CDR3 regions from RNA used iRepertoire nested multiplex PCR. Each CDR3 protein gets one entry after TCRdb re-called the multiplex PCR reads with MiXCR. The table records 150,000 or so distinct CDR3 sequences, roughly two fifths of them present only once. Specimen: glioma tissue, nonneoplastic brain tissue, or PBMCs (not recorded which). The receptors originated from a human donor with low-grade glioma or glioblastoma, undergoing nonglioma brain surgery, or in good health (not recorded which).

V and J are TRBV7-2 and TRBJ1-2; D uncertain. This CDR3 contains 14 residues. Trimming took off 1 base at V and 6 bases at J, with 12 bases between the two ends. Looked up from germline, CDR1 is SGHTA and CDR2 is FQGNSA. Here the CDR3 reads CASSLVGVPDGYTF. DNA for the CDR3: TGTGCCAGCAGCTTAGTCGGGGTACCCGATGGCTACACCTTC.

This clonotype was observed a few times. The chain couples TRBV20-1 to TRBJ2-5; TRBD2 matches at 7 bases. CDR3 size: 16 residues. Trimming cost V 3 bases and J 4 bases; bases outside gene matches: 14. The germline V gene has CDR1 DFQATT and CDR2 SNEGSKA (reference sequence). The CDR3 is CSARSNEGGPGETQYF. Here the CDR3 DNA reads TGCAGTGCTAGGTCGAATGAGGGAGGGCCGGGAGAGACCCAGTACTTC.

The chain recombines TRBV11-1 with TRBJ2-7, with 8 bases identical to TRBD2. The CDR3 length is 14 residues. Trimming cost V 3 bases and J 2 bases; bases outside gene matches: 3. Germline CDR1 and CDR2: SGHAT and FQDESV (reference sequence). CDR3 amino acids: CASSFAGGTYEQYF. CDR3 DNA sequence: TGTGCCAGCAGCTTTGCGGGAGGTACCTACGAGCAGTACTTC.

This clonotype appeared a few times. CDR3 sequence: CASRFLGTDYEQYF. For the CDR3, the DNA is TGTGCCAGCAGGTTCTTAGGGACGGACTACGAGCAGTACTTC. The V call is TRBV27, the J call TRBJ2-7, with D tentatively TRBD1 or TRBD2 (5 bases each). The CDR3 covers 14 residues. The germline V gene has CDR1 MNHEY and CDR2 SMNVEV (reference sequence). Between the trimmed V and J ends, which lost 6 bases and 3 bases, there was a span of 15 bases.

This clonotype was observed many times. CDR3 amino acids: CSARRGGKNQPQHF. DNA for the CDR3: TGCAGTGCTAGACGTGGGGGGAAGAATCAGCCCCAGCATTTT. The chain couples TRBV20-1 to TRBJ1-5, with TRBD1 as a possible D gene (5 bases). This CDR3 region has 14 residues. V was clipped by 2 bases and J by 4 bases, with 12 bases between them. The germline V gene has CDR1 DFQATT and CDR2 SNEGSKA (reference sequence).

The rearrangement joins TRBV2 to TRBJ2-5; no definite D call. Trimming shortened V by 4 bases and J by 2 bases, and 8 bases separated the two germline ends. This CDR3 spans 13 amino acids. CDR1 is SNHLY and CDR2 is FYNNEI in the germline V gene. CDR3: CASSGPVQETQYF. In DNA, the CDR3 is TGTGCCAGCAGTGGGCCAGTACAAGAGACCCAGTACTTC.

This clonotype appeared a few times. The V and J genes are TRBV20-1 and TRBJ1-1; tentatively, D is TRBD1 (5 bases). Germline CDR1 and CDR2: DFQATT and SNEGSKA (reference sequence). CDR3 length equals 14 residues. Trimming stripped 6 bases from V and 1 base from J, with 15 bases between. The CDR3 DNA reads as TGCAGTGCATGGGCCGGGACGGCGAACACTGAAGCTTTCTTT. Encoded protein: CSAWAGTANTEAFF.

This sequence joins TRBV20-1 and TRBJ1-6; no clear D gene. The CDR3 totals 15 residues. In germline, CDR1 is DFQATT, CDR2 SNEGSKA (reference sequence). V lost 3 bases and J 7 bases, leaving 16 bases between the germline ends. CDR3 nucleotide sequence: TGCAGTGCTAGTAATACCGGGCCGATCAATTCACCCCTCCACTTT. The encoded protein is CSASNTGPINSPLHF.

The CDR3 DNA follows: TGCAGTGCTAGAGATTCGGACAGGGGCAGGAACGAGCAGTACTTC. Amino acids: CSARDSDRGRNEQYF. This chain uses TRBV20-1 with TRBJ2-7; 9 positions match TRBD1. With 0 bases clipped from V and 5 bases from J, the junction kept 8 bases outside the gene matches. The CDR3 sequence is 15 residues long. The V gene's germline CDR1 is DFQATT and CDR2 SNEGSKA (reference sequence).

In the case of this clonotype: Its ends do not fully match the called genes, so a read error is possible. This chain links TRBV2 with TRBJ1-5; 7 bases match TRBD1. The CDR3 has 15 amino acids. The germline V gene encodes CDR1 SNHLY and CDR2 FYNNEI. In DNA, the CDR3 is TGTGCCAGCAGGGAAGACAGGGCGAGCAATCAGCCCCAGCATTTT. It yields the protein CASREDRASNQPQHF.

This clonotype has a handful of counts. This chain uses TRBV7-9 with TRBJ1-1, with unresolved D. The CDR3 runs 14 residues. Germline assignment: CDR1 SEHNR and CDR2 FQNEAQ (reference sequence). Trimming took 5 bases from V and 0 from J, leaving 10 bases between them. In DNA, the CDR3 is TGTGCCAGCAGCGGAGACACATTGAACACTGAAGCTTTCTTT. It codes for CASSGDTLNTEAFF. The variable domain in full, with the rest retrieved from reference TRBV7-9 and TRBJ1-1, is DTGVSQNPRHKITKRGQNVTFRCDPISEHNRLYWYRQTLGQGPEFLTYFQNEAQLEKSRLLSDRFSAERPKGSFSTLEIQRTEQGDSAMYLCASSGDTLNTEAFFGQGTRLTVV.

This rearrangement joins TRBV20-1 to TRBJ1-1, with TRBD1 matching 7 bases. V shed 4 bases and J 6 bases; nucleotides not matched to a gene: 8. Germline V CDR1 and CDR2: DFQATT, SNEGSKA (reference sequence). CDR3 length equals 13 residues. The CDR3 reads CSAMTGWFAEAFF. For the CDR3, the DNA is TGCAGTGCTATGACAGGGTGGTTCGCTGAAGCTTTCTTT.

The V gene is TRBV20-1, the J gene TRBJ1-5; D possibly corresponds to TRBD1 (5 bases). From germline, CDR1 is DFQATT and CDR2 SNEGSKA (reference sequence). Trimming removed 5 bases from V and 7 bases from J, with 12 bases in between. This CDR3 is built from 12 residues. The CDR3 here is CSAPGPTQPQHF. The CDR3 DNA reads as TGCAGTGCTCCGGGACCCACCCAGCCCCAGCATTTT.

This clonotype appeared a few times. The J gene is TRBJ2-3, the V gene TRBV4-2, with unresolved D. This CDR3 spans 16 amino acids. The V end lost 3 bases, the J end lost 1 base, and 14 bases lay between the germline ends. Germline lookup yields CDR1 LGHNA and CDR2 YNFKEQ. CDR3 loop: CASSQEDLFGTDTQYF. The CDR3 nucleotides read TGTGCCAGCAGCCAGGAAGACCTGTTTGGCACAGATACGCAGTATTTT.

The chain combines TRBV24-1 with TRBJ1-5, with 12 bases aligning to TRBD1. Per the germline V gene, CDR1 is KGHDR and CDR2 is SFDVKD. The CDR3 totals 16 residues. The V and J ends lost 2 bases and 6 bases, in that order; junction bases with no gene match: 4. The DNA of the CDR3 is TGTGCCACCAGTGATTCGGGACAGGGGGCCTCTCAGCCCCAGCATTTT. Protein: CATSDSGQGASQPQHF.

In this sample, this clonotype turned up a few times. In DNA, the CDR3 is TGTGCCAGCAGTCGACCCGGGACTAGCGCTTACAATGAGCAGTTCTTC. It yields the protein CASSRPGTSAYNEQFF. The chain couples TRBV6-2 or TRBV6-3 to TRBJ2-1; TRBD2 matches at 10 bases. The CDR3 consists of 16 residues. The V gene's germline CDR1 is MNHEY and CDR2 SVGEGT. V gave up 5 bases and J gave up 4 bases; unmatched junction bases: 8.

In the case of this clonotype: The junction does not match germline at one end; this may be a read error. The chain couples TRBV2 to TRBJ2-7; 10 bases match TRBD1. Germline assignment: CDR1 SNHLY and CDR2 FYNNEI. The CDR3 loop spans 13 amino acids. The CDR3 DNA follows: TGTGCCAGCAGTACCGGGACAGGGGTCCGCTCCAACTTC. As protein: CASSTGTGVRSNF.

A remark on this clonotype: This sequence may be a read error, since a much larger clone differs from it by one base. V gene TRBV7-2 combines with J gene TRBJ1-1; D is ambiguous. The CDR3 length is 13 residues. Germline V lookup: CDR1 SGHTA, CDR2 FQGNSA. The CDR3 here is CASSLFERTEASF. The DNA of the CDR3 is TGTGCCAGCAGCTTATTTGAACGGACTGAAGCTTCCTTT.

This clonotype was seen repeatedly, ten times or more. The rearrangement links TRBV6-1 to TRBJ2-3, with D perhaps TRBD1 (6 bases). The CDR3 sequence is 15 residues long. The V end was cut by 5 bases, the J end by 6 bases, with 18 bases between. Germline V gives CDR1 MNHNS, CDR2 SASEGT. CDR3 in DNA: TGTGCCAGCAGTTCTTGGTCAACAGGGTACGATACGCAGTATTTT. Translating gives CASSSWSTGYDTQYF.

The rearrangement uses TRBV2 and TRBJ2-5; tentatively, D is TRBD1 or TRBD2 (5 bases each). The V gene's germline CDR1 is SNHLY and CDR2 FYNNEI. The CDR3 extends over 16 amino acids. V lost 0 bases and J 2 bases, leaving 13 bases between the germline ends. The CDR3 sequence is CASSEAGLRGQETQYF. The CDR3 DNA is TGTGCCAGCAGTGAAGCGGGGTTGAGGGGTCAAGAGACCCAGTACTTC.

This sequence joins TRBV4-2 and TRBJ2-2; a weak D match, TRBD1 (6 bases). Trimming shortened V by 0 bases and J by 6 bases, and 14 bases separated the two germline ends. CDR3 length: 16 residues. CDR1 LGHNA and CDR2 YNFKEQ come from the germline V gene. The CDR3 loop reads CASSQDHREGAGELFF. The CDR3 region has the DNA TGTGCCAGCAGCCAAGATCACAGGGAAGGAGCCGGGGAGCTGTTTTTT.

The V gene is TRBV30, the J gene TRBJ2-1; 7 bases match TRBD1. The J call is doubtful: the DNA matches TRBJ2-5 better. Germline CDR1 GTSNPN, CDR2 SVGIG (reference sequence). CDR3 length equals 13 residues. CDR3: CAWRETGMETQYF. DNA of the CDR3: TGTGCCTGGAGGGAGACAGGGATGGAGACCCAGTACTTC.

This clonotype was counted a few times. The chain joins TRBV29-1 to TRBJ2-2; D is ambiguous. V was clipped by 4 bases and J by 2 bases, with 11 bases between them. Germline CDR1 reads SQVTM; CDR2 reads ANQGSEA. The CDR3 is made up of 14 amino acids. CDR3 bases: TGCAGCGTTGTCAGTACCCTAAACACCGGGGAGCTGTTTTTT. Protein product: CSVVSTLNTGELFF.

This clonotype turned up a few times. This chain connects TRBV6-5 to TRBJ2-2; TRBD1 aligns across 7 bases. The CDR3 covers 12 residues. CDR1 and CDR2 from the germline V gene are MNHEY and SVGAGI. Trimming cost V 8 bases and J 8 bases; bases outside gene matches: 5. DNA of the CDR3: TGTGCCAGCCGGACAGGCGAGGGGGAGCTGTTTTTT. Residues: CASRTGEGELFF.